Listed below are T cell receptor beta chains from one sample, sequenced in a study of blood T cell repertoires in COVID-19. TCRdb's copy holds only in-frame clones and misses some; the assay was immunoSEQ multiplex PCR. The sample consists of 130,000 or so clones, around 87% of them appearing once. The sample consisted of peripheral blood. The receptors derive from a man between 65 and 79 years old with active COVID-19. CDR3s include the opening cysteine and the closing phenylalanine or tryptophan. The order of the fields is V gene, clone size, J gene, D gene, CDR3 protein, CDR3 DNA. The D gene is left open where the match is weak. Clone size is shown for a subset of rows, as once, few, many or a class of expanded clone.

V: TRBV5-1; size: .; J: TRBJ2-7; D: TRBD1; CDR3: CASSSGTGGGYEQYF; DNA: TGCGCCAGCAGCTCGGGGACAGGGGGCGGGTACGAGCAGTACTTC
V: TRBV9; size: once; J: TRBJ2-3; D: .; CDR3: CASSVFADTQYF; DNA: TGTGCCAGCAGCGTATTCGCAGATACGCAGTATTTT
V: TRBV7-7; size: .; J: TRBJ2-5; D: TRBD1; CDR3: CASSPDRGRQETQYF; DNA: TGTGCCAGCAGCCCGGACAGGGGGAGACAAGAGACCCAGTACTTC
V: TRBV3-1/TRBV3-2; size: .; J: TRBJ2-1; D: .; CDR3: CASSQGGVRNEQFF; DNA: TGTGCCAGCAGCCAAGGGGGAGTCCGAAATGAGCAGTTCTTC
V: TRBV4-2; size: .; J: TRBJ2-2; D: .; CDR3: CASSQDQNGELFF; DNA: TGTGCCAGCAGCCAAGATCAGAACGGGGAGCTGTTTTTT
V: TRBV5-1; size: .; J: TRBJ2-3; D: TRBD2; CDR3: CASSNSGRTDTQYF; DNA: TGCGCCAGCAGCAATAGCGGGAGAACTGATACGCAGTATTTT
V: TRBV11-2; size: .; J: TRBJ1-1; D: .; CDR3: CASSFRGSNTEAFF; DNA: TGTGCCAGCAGCTTCAGGGGTTCTAACACTGAAGCTTTCTTT
V: TRBV19; size: .; J: TRBJ1-2; D: .; CDR3: CASKPPDSNRLGYTF; DNA: TGTGCCAGTAAACCACCAGACTCAAACAGACTAGGCTACACCTTC
V: TRBV19; size: few; J: TRBJ2-1; D: TRBD1; CDR3: CASSIGGDSILQQFF; DNA: TGTGCCAGTAGTATAGGTGGGGACAGTATCCTGCAGCAGTTCTTC
V: TRBV9; size: .; J: TRBJ2-4; D: TRBD2; CDR3: CARGGGRDYFGSIQYF; DNA: TGTGCCAGAGGCGGGGGGAGGGACTACTTCGGAAGCATTCAGTACTTC
V: TRBV5-6; size: .; J: TRBJ1-5; D: .; CDR3: CASSMGLSNQPQHF; DNA: TGTGCCAGCAGCATGGGACTGAGCAATCAGCCCCAGCATTTT
V: TRBV5-4; size: .; J: TRBJ1-6; D: TRBD1; CDR3: CASSPGDSSNSPLHF; DNA: TGTGCCAGCAGCCCGGGGGACAGTTCAAATTCACCCCTCCACTTT
V: TRBV11-2; size: .; J: TRBJ2-1; D: TRBD1; CDR3: CASSLTGAFYNEQFF; DNA: TGTGCCAGCAGCCTTACAGGGGCATTCTACAATGAGCAGTTCTTC
V: TRBV7-2; size: .; J: TRBJ2-7; D: TRBD2; CDR3: CASSSPGLAGGGYEQYF; DNA: TGTGCCAGCAGCTCGCCGGGACTAGCGGGAGGGGGATACGAGCAGTACTTC
V: TRBV7-3; size: .; J: TRBJ2-3; D: TRBD2; CDR3: CASSFSGSTDTQYF; DNA: TGTGCCAGCAGCTTTAGCGGGAGCACAGATACGCAGTATTTT
V: TRBV18; size: .; J: TRBJ1-2; D: TRBD1; CDR3: CASSPGQGLNYGYTF; DNA: TGTGCCAGCTCACCGGGACAGGGGCTCAACTATGGCTACACCTTC
V: TRBV28; size: .; J: TRBJ1-1; D: .; CDR3: CASSFSEGGATEAFF; DNA: TGTGCCAGCAGTTTCTCGGAGGGGGGGGCCACTGAAGCTTTCTTT
V: TRBV28; size: once; J: TRBJ2-7; D: .; CDR3: CASSLRGLTGGFSYEQYF; DNA: TGTGCCAGCAGTTTGAGGGGGCTTACGGGAGGGTTCTCCTACGAGCAGTACTTC
V: TRBV6-2/TRBV6-3; size: .; J: TRBJ2-6; D: .; CDR3: CASSKGTSGANVLTF; DNA: TGTGCCAGCAGTAAAGGGACATCCGGGGCCAACGTCCTGACTTTC
V: TRBV5-1; size: .; J: TRBJ1-2; D: .; CDR3: CASSLEGSSGGGYTF; DNA: TGCGCCAGCAGCTTGGAGGGGTCCTCGGGGGGTGGCTACACCTTC
V: TRBV24-1; size: .; J: TRBJ2-2; D: TRBD1; CDR3: CATSDVLTGETGELFF; DNA: TGTGCCACCAGTGATGTACTCACAGGGGAGACCGGGGAGCTGTTTTTT
V: TRBV19; size: once; J: TRBJ2-5; D: TRBD2; CDR3: CASSTRGGRETQYF; DNA: TGTGCCAGTAGCACCCGGGGGGGCCGGGAGACCCAGTACTTC
V: TRBV6-1; size: .; J: TRBJ2-5; D: TRBD2; CDR3: CASSEGWGGTQYF; DNA: TGTGCCAGCAGTGAGGGTTGGGGGGGGACCCAGTACTTC
V: TRBV10-3; size: once; J: TRBJ2-7; D: TRBD2; CDR3: CAIAGDISEQYF; DNA: TGTGCCATAGCGGGGGATATATCCGAGCAGTACTTC
V: TRBV6-5; size: .; J: TRBJ2-7; D: TRBD1; CDR3: CASGQGAAEQYF; DNA: TGTGCCAGTGGACAGGGGGCGGCCGAGCAGTACTTC
V: TRBV6-5; size: .; J: TRBJ2-7; D: TRBD1; CDR3: CASSGWTGTYEQYF; DNA: TGTGCCAGCAGCGGCTGGACAGGGACCTACGAGCAGTACTTC
V: TRBV25-1; size: .; J: TRBJ2-5; D: TRBD2; CDR3: CASSDTSGRARLQETQYF; DNA: TGTGCCAGCAGTGATACTAGCGGGAGGGCCAGGCTACAAGAGACCCAGTACTTC
V: TRBV5-8; size: .; J: TRBJ1-5; D: TRBD1; CDR3: CASSRGGQGANQPQHF; DNA: TGTGCCAGCAGCCGGGGGGGACAGGGGGCAAATCAGCCCCAGCATTTT
V: TRBV4-3; size: .; J: TRBJ1-1; D: .; CDR3: CASSQTWGDEAFF; DNA: TGCGCCAGCAGCCAAACGTGGGGGGATGAAGCTTTCTTT
V: TRBV6-4; size: .; J: TRBJ2-1; D: TRBD2; CDR3: CASSELAGGYNEQFF; DNA: TGTGCCAGCAGTGAACTAGCGGGAGGCTACAATGAGCAGTTCTTC
V: TRBV2; size: .; J: TRBJ2-1; D: .; CDR3: CASSEARSGHEQFF; DNA: TGTGCCAGCAGTGAAGCTCGAAGCGGCCATGAGCAGTTCTTC
V: TRBV7-8; size: .; J: TRBJ1-1; D: .; CDR3: CASSLLGPGRTEAFF; DNA: TGTGCCAGCAGCTTATTAGGCCCCGGGAGGACTGAAGCTTTCTTT
V: TRBV5-6; size: once; J: TRBJ2-1; D: TRBD2; CDR3: CASSLVAGLNNEQFF; DNA: TGTGCCAGCAGCTTGGTAGCGGGACTTAACAATGAGCAGTTCTTC
V: TRBV7-3; size: few; J: TRBJ2-7; D: TRBD2; CDR3: CASSLSGSHEQYF; DNA: TGTGCCAGCAGCTTGAGCGGGAGTCACGAGCAGTACTTC
V: TRBV6-1; size: .; J: TRBJ2-1; D: TRBD2; CDR3: CASSGPAGGPSHEQFF; DNA: TGTGCCAGCAGTGGACCCGCGGGAGGCCCCAGCCATGAGCAGTTCTTC
V: TRBV11-2; size: .; J: TRBJ2-7; D: TRBD1; CDR3: CASSPQTGANEQYF; DNA: TGTGCCAGCAGCCCACAGACAGGGGCTAACGAGCAGTACTTC
V: TRBV10-1; size: once; J: TRBJ1-5; D: .; CDR3: CARGARGGSPQHF; DNA: TGCGCCAGAGGGGCCCGGGGGGGGTCGCCCCAGCATTTT
V: TRBV9; size: .; J: TRBJ1-1; D: TRBD1; CDR3: CASSVGTGLGWNTEAFF; DNA: TGTGCCAGCAGCGTAGGGACAGGGTTGGGGTGGAACACTGAAGCTTTCTTT
V: TRBV9; size: .; J: TRBJ2-5; D: .; CDR3: CASSPRGYEETQYF; DNA: TGTGCCAGCAGCCCCCGGGGATATGAAGAGACCCAGTACTTC
V: TRBV11-2; size: .; J: TRBJ2-7; D: TRBD2; CDR3: CASSTQTSDYEQYF; DNA: TGTGCCAGCAGCACCCAGACTAGCGACTACGAGCAGTACTTC
V: TRBV27; size: .; J: TRBJ2-7; D: .; CDR3: CASSQRGEQYF; DNA: TGTGCCAGCAGCCAACGGGGGGAGCAGTACTTC
V: TRBV18; size: .; J: TRBJ2-7; D: .; CDR3: CASSSGRSSYEQYF; DNA: TGTGCCAGCTCAAGCGGACGGAGCTCCTACGAGCAGTACTTC
V: TRBV27; size: .; J: TRBJ2-7; D: .; CDR3: CASSLSGDYEQYF; DNA: TGTGCCAGCAGTTTATCTGGAGACTACGAGCAGTACTTC
V: TRBV3-1/TRBV3-2; size: .; J: TRBJ2-1; D: TRBD2; CDR3: CASSQGTGTSWDEQFF; DNA: TGTGCCAGCAGCCAGGGAACCGGGACTAGTTGGGATGAGCAGTTCTTC
V: TRBV5-4; size: .; J: TRBJ2-1; D: .; CDR3: CASSLARGNEQFF; DNA: TGTGCCAGCAGCTTGGCCAGAGGGAATGAGCAGTTCTTC
V: TRBV7-3; size: .; J: TRBJ2-1; D: .; CDR3: CASSPPSASSYNEQFF; DNA: TGTGCCAGCAGCCCCCCCAGCGCGAGCTCCTACAATGAGCAGTTCTTC
V: TRBV7-8; size: .; J: TRBJ2-3; D: TRBD1; CDR3: CASSLGQGTDTQYF; DNA: TGTGCCAGCAGCCTCGGACAGGGCACAGATACGCAGTATTTT
V: TRBV11-1; size: .; J: TRBJ2-4; D: .; CDR3: CASSSQERKGNIQYF; DNA: TGTGCCAGCAGCTCCCAGGAGAGAAAGGGGAACATTCAGTACTTC
V: TRBV3-1/TRBV3-2; size: once; J: TRBJ2-1; D: TRBD1; CDR3: CASSHIVRTGGHEQFF; DNA: TGTGCCAGCAGCCATATAGTCCGGACAGGGGGCCATGAGCAGTTCTTC
V: TRBV4-1; size: once; J: TRBJ1-1; D: .; CDR3: CASSGGRMNTEAFF; DNA: TGCGCCAGCAGCGGTGGCAGGATGAACACTGAAGCTTTCTTT
V: TRBV6-1; size: few; J: TRBJ2-2; D: .; CDR3: CASSETRHGELFF; DNA: TGTGCCAGCAGTGAAACTAGGCACGGGGAGCTGTTTTTT
V: TRBV21-1; size: .; J: TRBJ2-2; D: .; CDR3: CASSNGAGELFF; DNA: TGTGCCAGCAGCAACGGGGCCGGGGAGCTGTTTTTT
V: TRBV11-2; size: .; J: TRBJ2-7; D: .; CDR3: CASRSGPSYEQYF; DNA: TGTGCCAGCAGATCAGGCCCCTCCTACGAGCAGTACTTC
V: TRBV2; size: .; J: TRBJ2-7; D: TRBD1; CDR3: CASGDRANYEQYF; DNA: TGTGCCAGCGGGGACAGGGCTAATTACGAGCAGTACTTC